This TCR beta chain was obtained from a study of blood T cells in healthy people across ages. The V gene's germline CDR1 is SQVTM and CDR2 ANQGSEA. The V and J ends lost 4 bases and 2 bases respectively, with 18 bases between them. The CDR3 length is 15 residues. Using a J-beta primer mix together with a sample-barcoded 5' primer, a second PCR was run for roughly 6 to 12 cycles. TCRdb reprocessed the 5' RACE reads with MiXCR, giving one entry per CDR3 protein. The sample contains 600,000 or so distinct CDR3 sequences, roughly 21% of which appear only once. The receptor's source is a man in his 70s in good health. The rearrangement joins TRBV29-1 to TRBJ2-7; D may be TRBD1 (6 bases). Source material: blood. CDR3 region: CSVGLWGSGAYEQYF. CDR3 DNA: TGCAGCGTTGGGTTGTGGGGCTCAGGGGCCTACGAGCAGTACTTC.